The entry below describes one TCR beta chain. Its antigen is unknown. The data were taken from a study of CD8 T cells in ankylosing spondylitis. Making the TCR beta libraries involved quantitative 5'-RACE with molecular barcodes. MiXCR, applied by TCRdb to the 5' RACE reads, yields one record per CDR3 protein. The sample has 180,000 or so distinct CDR3 sequences, approximately 10% seen once; the top ten hold almost 30%. Broader study findings: Previously reported in reactive arthritis synovial fluid and blood were some of the motif variants. The authors reported significant enrichment of disease-linked clones in matched ankylosing spondylitis synovial fluid. Disease-linked clones bore a CD8+ phenotype and were relatively rare in peripheral blood.

This CDR3 is built from 13 residues. The germline V gene encodes CDR1 LNHDA and CDR2 SQIVND (reference sequence). The ends were cut back, 5 bases at V and 5 bases at J, with 10 bases in the middle. The chain has TRBV19 and TRBJ1-5; D gene uncertain. Sequencing used blood, either unsorted or a sorted T cell fraction (not recorded which). The receptor comes from a male donor with ankylosing spondylitis or in good health (not recorded which). CDR3 loop: CASSPGPYQPQHF. The CDR3 DNA sequence: TGTGCCAGTAGTCCGGGTCCATATCAGCCCCAGCATTTT.